Presented here are 10 T cell receptor beta chains from one specimen sequenced in a study of blood T cell repertoires in COVID-19. Using immunoSEQ multiplex PCR, the repertoire was profiled, and TCRdb retains in-frame clones only, with some absent. Among roughly 130,000 clones listed, approximately 89% were seen once. The sample consisted of peripheral blood. The receptors here all came from a man in his sixties with active or convalescent COVID-19.

V gene TRBV28 combines with J gene TRBJ2-6, with D possibly being TRBD1 (5 bases). The CDR3 contains 18 residues. Germline V CDR1 and CDR2: MDHEN, SYDVKM. Trimming stripped 3 bases from V and 0 bases from J, with 15 bases between. The CDR3 loop is CASSLIPRARSGANVLTF. The CDR3 DNA is TGTGCCAGCAGTTTGATCCCCAGGGCCCGCTCTGGGGCCAACGTCCTGACTTTC.

This clone was seen just once. J is TRBJ1-5 and V is TRBV7-9, with D possibly matching TRBD1 (6 bases). V was pared by 5 bases and J by 7 bases, with 15 bases between. The CDR3 covers 14 residues. Looked up from germline, CDR1 is SEHNR and CDR2 is FQNEAQ (reference sequence). The DNA of the CDR3 is TGTGCCAGCAGCATAGGGGGGGGCCAGCAGCCCCAGCATTTT. Its protein is CASSIGGGQQPQHF. Full variable domain (outside the CDR3, taken from reference TRBV7-9 and TRBJ1-5): DTGVSQNPRHKITKRGQNVTFRCDPISEHNRLYWYRQTLGQGPEFLTYFQNEAQLEKSRLLSDRFSAERPKGSFSTLEIQRTEQGDSAMYLCASSIGGGQQPQHFGDGTRLSIL.

The chain uses TRBV19 and TRBJ2-2; 8 positions match TRBD1. In germline, CDR1 is LNHDA, CDR2 SQIVND (reference sequence). The CDR3 has 13 amino acids. The junction had 2 bases not matched to a gene; V was cut back by 6 bases and J by 5 bases. The CDR3 bases are TGTGCCAGTAGCCAGGGGGCTACCGGGGAGCTGTTTTTT. This gives the protein CASSQGATGELFF.

This chain links TRBV7-9 with TRBJ1-5; TRBD1 might be the D (5 bases). Trimming stripped 5 bases from V and 7 bases from J, with 27 bases between. This CDR3 spans 18 amino acids. CDR1 SEHNR and CDR2 FQNEAQ come from the germline V gene (reference sequence). CDR3 sequence (DNA): TGTGCCAGCAGCGAAGGAGGGGCAGTTCGGGGATTTGGCCAGCCCCAGCATTTT. It is translated as CASSEGGAVRGFGQPQHF.

The V gene is TRBV5-6, the J gene TRBJ1-2; D may be TRBD1 (5 bases). This CDR3 is 15 amino acids long. The germline V gene encodes CDR1 SGHDT and CDR2 YYEEEE. With 1 base removed from V and 3 bases from J, the gap between germline ends came to 13 bases. DNA of the CDR3: TGTGCCAGCAGCTTGTTCGCAGGGTTTGACTATGGCTACACCTTC. Its protein is CASSLFAGFDYGYTF.

The rearrangement uses TRBV5-1 and TRBJ2-2; 14 nucleotides line up with TRBD2. This CDR3 contains 18 residues. V gave up 0 bases and J gave up 3 bases; unmatched junction bases: 4. Germline-derived CDR1 and CDR2 are SGHRS and YFSETQ. This chain's CDR3 is CASSLVGLAGAYTGELFF. As DNA, the CDR3 is TGCGCCAGCAGCTTGGTGGGACTAGCGGGAGCCTACACCGGGGAGCTGTTTTTT. Full variable domain (rest looked up from reference TRBV5-1 and TRBJ2-2): KAGVTQTPRYLIKTRGQQVTLSCSPISGHRSVSWYQQTPGQGLQFLFEYFSETQRNKGNFPGRFSGRQFSNSRSEMNVSTLELGDSALYLCASSLVGLAGAYTGELFFGEGSRLTVL.

This chain joins TRBV6-2 or TRBV6-3 and TRBJ2-1; D is ambiguous. Trimming cost V 5 bases and J 8 bases, with 13 bases left between them. From germline, CDR1 is MNHEY and CDR2 SVGEGT. This CDR3 comprises 13 residues. In nucleotides, the CDR3 is TGTGCCAGCAGTGACCCCTTTCGGGATGAGCAGTTCTTC. It specifies CASSDPFRDEQFF.

The V and J genes are TRBV28 and TRBJ2-4, with D unclear. This CDR3 is 16 amino acids long. The V end was cut by 6 bases, the J end by 0 bases, with 15 bases between. Germline assignment: CDR1 MDHEN and CDR2 SYDVKM. This CDR3 reads CASSTRLFLAKNIQYF. In nucleotides, the CDR3 is TGTGCCAGCAGCACCCGACTCTTCCTAGCCAAAAACATTCAGTACTTC. The full variable domain, its missing parts supplied by reference TRBV28 and TRBJ2-4, is DVKVTQSSRYLVKRTGEKVFLECVQDMDHENMFWYRQDPGLGLRLIYFSYDVKMKEKGDIPEGYSVSREKKERFSLILESASTNQTSMYLCASSTRLFLAKNIQYFGAGTRLSVL.

The CDR3 spells CASSAGTGDSYEQYF. In DNA form, the CDR3 reads TGCGCCAGCAGTGCCGGGACAGGGGACTCCTACGAGCAGTACTTC. The chain carries TRBV23-1 and TRBJ2-7, with 10 bases lining up with TRBD1. TRBV23-1 is filed as an ORF, its function uncertain. The CDR3 is 15 residues long. The J segment lost 0 bases and the V segment lost 5 bases, leaving 4 bases of the junction unmatched.

This clone appeared once. The J gene is TRBJ2-3, the V gene TRBV7-2, with TRBD2 as a possible D gene (6 bases). This CDR3 is built from 15 residues. With 4 bases removed from V and 0 bases from J, the gap between germline ends came to 11 bases. Germline assignment: CDR1 SGHTA and CDR2 FQGNSA. CDR3 in amino acids: CASSSDYLSTDTQYF. Here the CDR3 DNA reads TGTGCCAGCAGCTCGGACTACCTCAGCACAGATACGCAGTATTTT.